These 24 T cell receptor beta chains came from one sample sequenced in a study of beta chain features in type 1 diabetes. Study findings and constraints: TCRB CDR3 length was moderately but significantly reduced in all four CD4+ subsets of Type 1 diabetes patients.

Of the isolated RNA, all was reverse transcribed, and so the sequenced material was expressed TCRB transcripts. Clones were sequenced by immunoSEQ multiplex PCR, and TCRdb holds only the in-frame ones, with some missing. This table holds about 640,000 clones, around an eighth found once. Their cognate antigens are unknown. Input material: naive CD4+ T cells from blood. All receptors derive from a man aged 30-40 years with type 1 diabetes.

The chain joins TRBV9 to TRBJ2-1; no definite D call. Trimming shortened V by 4 bases and J by 6 bases, and 23 bases separated the two germline ends. Germline CDR1 reads SGDLS; CDR2 reads YYNGEE. The CDR3 consists of 17 residues. The CDR3: CASSPRGGPLVPNEQFF. In DNA form, the CDR3 reads TGTGCCAGCAGCCCCAGAGGTGGGCCCCTCGTCCCCAATGAGCAGTTCTTC.

This clone was picked up a small number of times. The chain couples TRBV14 to TRBJ2-1; D call uncertain. Germline V CDR1 and CDR2: SGHDN, FVKESK. The CDR3 is made up of 14 amino acids. The V end was cut by 2 bases, the J end by 4 bases, with 9 bases between. In nucleotides, the CDR3 is TGTGCCAGCAGCCAATCGTCAGTTTACAATGAGCAGTTCTTC. Translated, it gives CASSQSSVYNEQFF.

V and J are TRBV4-2 and TRBJ2-3; 7 bases line up with TRBD1. The J segment lost 4 bases and the V segment lost 0 bases, leaving 7 bases of the junction unmatched. CDR1 LGHNA and CDR2 YNFKEQ come from the germline V gene. CDR3 length: 16 amino acids. CDR3 amino acids: CASSQDLEGGADTQYF. CDR3 bases: TGTGCCAGCAGCCAAGATCTTGAAGGGGGCGCAGATACGCAGTATTTT.

The rearrangement links TRBV7-2 to TRBJ2-1; D tentatively reads TRBD1 or TRBD2 (6 bases each). Germline loops: CDR1 SGHTA, CDR2 FQGNSA. The CDR3 is 14 amino acids. Trimming left V 6 bases short and J 7 bases short, with 16 bases between. CDR3 residues: CASSWGAMWNEQFF. CDR3 in DNA: TGTGCCAGCAGTTGGGGGGCAATGTGGAATGAGCAGTTCTTC.

V usage is TRBV11-2 and J usage is TRBJ2-7, with D possibly TRBD1 on 6 matching bases. V lost 2 bases and J lost 3, with 14 bases in between. The CDR3 contains 15 residues. Germline CDR1 is SGHAT and CDR2 is FQNNGV. The CDR3: CASSLRPSRGYEQYF. In DNA, the CDR3 is TGTGCCAGCAGCTTAAGGCCGAGCAGGGGCTACGAGCAGTACTTC.

This clone was counted a few times. The chain has TRBV29-1 and TRBJ2-3, with a tentative D call TRBD2 (7 bases). Germline V lookup: CDR1 SQVTM, CDR2 ANQGSEA. V was shortened by 4 bases and J by 3 bases, with 17 bases between the two germline ends. The CDR3 has 15 residues. The DNA of the CDR3 is TGCAGCGTTGGAAATGGCGGGGGCGGGACAGATACGCAGTATTTT. Its translation is CSVGNGGGGTDTQYF.

This clone was seen a handful of times. The genes are TRBV4-3 and TRBJ2-2; D is possibly TRBD2 (5 bases). CDR3 length: 15 amino acids. Trimming took off 0 bases at V and 6 bases at J, with 11 bases between the two ends. The germline V gene has CDR1 LGHNA and CDR2 YSLEER. The CDR3 nucleotides are TGCGCCAGCAGCCAAGATCGGGGTAGCGCCGGGGAGCTGTTTTTT. Its protein product is CASSQDRGSAGELFF.

This clone occurred a few times. The chain combines TRBV13 with TRBJ2-1; D gene unclear. Between the trimmed V and J ends, which lost 7 bases and 7 bases, there was a span of 11 bases. CDR3 length equals 12 residues. Germline V gene data show CDR1 as PRHDT and CDR2 as FYEKMQ (reference sequence). The CDR3 DNA reads TGTGCCAGCACCCTCCCGAGGAATGAGCAGTTCTTC. It translates to CASTLPRNEQFF. Looking up the rest from reference TRBV13 and TRBJ2-1 gives the full variable domain: AAGVIQSPRHLIKEKRETATLKCYPIPRHDTVYWYQQGPGQDPQFLISFYEKMQSDKGSIPDRFSAQQFSDYHSELNMSSLELGDSALYFCASTLPRNEQFFGPGTRLTVL.

This clone has only a few counts. V usage is TRBV6-6 and J usage is TRBJ1-2, with no clear D. CDR3 size: 11 residues. V lost 6 bases, J lost 8 bases, and 10 bases lay in between. Looked up from germline, CDR1 is MNHNY and CDR2 is SVGAGI (reference sequence). DNA of the CDR3: TGTGCCAGCAGGGGCTTGGCCGGCTACACCTTC. Residues: CASRGLAGYTF.

V and J are TRBV4-3 and TRBJ1-4, with D hard to call. Trimming left V 1 base short and J 13 bases short, with 13 bases between. The CDR3 runs to 13 residues. Germline V gene data show CDR1 as LGHNA and CDR2 as YSLEER. CDR3 in amino acids: CASSQGLNKGLFF. DNA of the CDR3: TGCGCCAGCAGCCAAGGTCTTAACAAGGGACTGTTTTTT.

There are a few counts of this clone. The genes are TRBV6-5 and TRBJ1-2; perhaps TRBD1 as D (5 bases). V lost 7 bases and J 4 bases, leaving 10 bases between the germline ends. The CDR3 totals 12 residues. Per germline, CDR1 MNHEY and CDR2 SVGAGI. The CDR3 spells CASTTGLYGYTF. The DNA for the CDR3 is TGTGCCAGCACCACAGGCCTCTATGGCTACACCTTC.

V usage is TRBV18 and J usage is TRBJ2-5, with unresolved D. CDR3 length: 12 amino acids. V was trimmed by 1 base and J by 5 bases, leaving 5 bases between them. Germline assignment: CDR1 KGHSH and CDR2 LQKENI. The CDR3 region has the DNA TGTGCCAGCTCACCACGGTTTGAGACCCAGTACTTC. Translating gives CASSPRFETQYF.

Remarks on this clone: Other nucleotide sequences from this sample produce the same CDR3. The V call is TRBV5-4, the J call TRBJ2-7, with D hard to call. Trimming took 2 bases from V and 3 from J, leaving 9 bases between them. From germline, CDR1 is SGHNT and CDR2 YYREEE (reference sequence). The CDR3 extends over 13 amino acids. CDR3 in amino acids: CASSFAGVYEQYF. The CDR3 DNA follows: TGTGCCAGCAGCTTTGCTGGGGTCTACGAGCAGTACTTC. Full variable domain (outside the CDR3, taken from reference TRBV5-4 and TRBJ2-7): ETGVTQSPTHLIKTRGQQVTLRCSSQSGHNTVSWYQQALGQGPQFIFQYYREEENGRGNFPPRFSGLQFPNYSSELNVNALELDDSALYLCASSFAGVYEQYFGPGTRLTVT.

The V call is TRBV6-5, the J call TRBJ1-2; no clear D. CDR3 length: 15 residues. Trimming took 4 bases from V and 2 from J, leaving 14 bases between them. Germline CDR1 and CDR2: MNHEY and SVGAGI. CDR3 loop: CASSSRGGGNYGYTF. DNA for the CDR3: TGTGCCAGCAGTTCCCGAGGAGGAGGGAACTATGGCTACACCTTC.

This sequence joins TRBV5-1 and TRBJ2-1; perhaps TRBD2 as D (5 bases). V lost 2 bases and J 2 bases, leaving 11 bases between the germline ends. The CDR3 runs to 15 residues. Germline CDR1 and CDR2: SGHRS and YFSETQ. The CDR3, as DNA: TGCGCCAGCAGCTTAAGTCCGGGAACCTACAATGAGCAGTTCTTC. Its translation is CASSLSPGTYNEQFF.

The chain couples TRBV4-1 to TRBJ2-1, with D possibly matching TRBD2 (6 bases). Trimming shortened V by 1 base and J by 4 bases, and 11 bases separated the two germline ends. The CDR3 is 15 residues long. Germline V gene data show CDR1 as MGHRA and CDR2 as YSYEKL. The CDR3 reads CASSQVTSKYNEQFF. The CDR3 DNA sequence: TGCGCCAGCAGCCAAGTGACTAGTAAGTACAATGAGCAGTTCTTC.

This clone was observed a handful of times. The J gene is TRBJ2-7, the V gene TRBV2, with TRBD1 matching over 9 bases. Germline V CDR1 and CDR2: SNHLY, FYNNEI. The trim removed 6 bases at V and 1 base at J, leaving 4 bases unmatched. CDR3 length equals 14 residues. The CDR3 DNA reads as TGTGCCAGCAGGCCGGGACAGGGATCCTACGAGCAGTACTTC. It yields the protein CASRPGQGSYEQYF.

There are a few counts of this clone. This sample includes further DNA sequences coding for the same CDR3. The chain is built from TRBV28 and TRBJ2-5; D gene uncertain. The CDR3 is 12 residues long. Per germline, CDR1 MDHEN and CDR2 SYDVKM. The germline V and J ends were trimmed by 2 bases and 2 bases, with 3 bases remaining between them. CDR3 in DNA: TGTGCCAGCAGTTTAAATCAAGAGACCCAGTACTTC. Amino acid sequence: CASSLNQETQYF.

This clone was recorded a few times. Written as DNA, the CDR3 is TGTGCCAGCAGCTTACGCCAGGCCCGAAAATTATACAATGAGCAGTTCTTC. It yields the protein CASSLRQARKLYNEQFF. This chain links TRBV5-4 with TRBJ2-1; the D is unclear. CDR1 and CDR2 from the germline V gene are SGHNT and YYREEE (reference sequence). The CDR3 covers 17 residues. V lost 2 bases to trimming and J lost 4 bases, with 19 bases between them.

The rearrangement links TRBV18 to TRBJ2-1, with TRBD2 matching over 9 bases. Germline CDR1 is KGHSH and CDR2 is LQKENI. The CDR3 contains 15 residues. With 3 bases clipped from V and 5 bases from J, the junction kept 5 bases outside the gene matches. CDR3 coding DNA: TGTGCCAGCTCACCCCGGACTAGCGTGAACAATGAGCAGTTCTTC. This translates into CASSPRTSVNNEQFF.

This clone was seen a few times. This chain joins TRBV6-5 and TRBJ1-1; D remains unclear. Between the trimmed V and J ends, which lost 8 bases and 1 base, there was a span of 5 bases. Germline V gene lookup returns CDR1 MNHEY and CDR2 SVGAGI. The CDR3 runs 11 residues. The CDR3 protein is CASWWNTEAFF. As DNA, the CDR3 is TGTGCCAGCTGGTGGAACACTGAAGCTTTCTTT.

The CDR3 is CASRPGAAYEQYF. The CDR3 nucleotides are TGCGCCAGCCGCCCCGGGGCAGCTTACGAGCAGTACTTC. This chain connects TRBV5-1 to TRBJ2-7, with D perhaps TRBD1 or TRBD2 (5 bases each). Trimming removed 7 bases from V and 4 bases from J, with 15 bases in between. The CDR3 is made up of 13 amino acids. Germline V lookup: CDR1 SGHRS, CDR2 YFSETQ. The entire variable domain, with the rest obtained from reference TRBV5-1 and TRBJ2-7, is as follows: KAGVTQTPRYLIKTRGQQVTLSCSPISGHRSVSWYQQTPGQGLQFLFEYFSETQRNKGNFPGRFSGRQFSNSRSEMNVSTLELGDSALYLCASRPGAAYEQYFGPGTRLTVT.

This chain joins TRBV30 and TRBJ1-5; maybe TRBD1 (6 bases). The CDR3 loop spans 15 amino acids. Per germline, CDR1 GTSNPN and CDR2 SVGIG (reference sequence). V lost 0 bases to trimming and J lost 6 bases, with 15 bases between them. The CDR3 DNA is TGTGCCTGGAGTGTTATACAGGGCTCAGGTCAGCCCCAGCATTTT. Translated, it gives CAWSVIQGSGQPQHF.

This clone was counted a few times. The genes are TRBV27 and TRBJ1-4; 10 bases line up with TRBD1. The CDR3 has 15 residues. Germline CDR1 is MNHEY and CDR2 is SMNVEV (reference sequence). Trimming removed 5 bases from V and 5 bases from J; junction bases left unmatched: 5. CDR3 nucleotide sequence: TGTGCCAGCAGTAGGGCGGACAGGGGGAATGAAAAACTGTTTTTT. Amino acids: CASSRADRGNEKLFF.